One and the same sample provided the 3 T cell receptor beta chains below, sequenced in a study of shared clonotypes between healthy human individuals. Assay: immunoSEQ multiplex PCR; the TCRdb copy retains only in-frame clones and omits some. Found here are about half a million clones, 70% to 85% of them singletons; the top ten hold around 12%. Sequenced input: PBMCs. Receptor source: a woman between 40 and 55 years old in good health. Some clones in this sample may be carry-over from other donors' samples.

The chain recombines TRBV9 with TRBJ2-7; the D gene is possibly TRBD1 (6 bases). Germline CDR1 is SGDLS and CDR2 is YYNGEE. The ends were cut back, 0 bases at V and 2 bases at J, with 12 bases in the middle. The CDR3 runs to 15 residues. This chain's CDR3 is CASSVGDTETYEQYF. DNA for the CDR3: TGTGCCAGCAGCGTAGGGGACACCGAAACCTACGAGCAGTACTTC.

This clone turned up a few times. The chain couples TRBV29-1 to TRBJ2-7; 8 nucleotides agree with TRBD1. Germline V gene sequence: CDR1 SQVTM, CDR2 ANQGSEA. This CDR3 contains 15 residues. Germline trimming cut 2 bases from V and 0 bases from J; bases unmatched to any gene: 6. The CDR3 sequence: CSVESSDRGSYEQYF. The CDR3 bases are TGCAGCGTTGAATCCTCCGACAGGGGCTCCTACGAGCAGTACTTC.

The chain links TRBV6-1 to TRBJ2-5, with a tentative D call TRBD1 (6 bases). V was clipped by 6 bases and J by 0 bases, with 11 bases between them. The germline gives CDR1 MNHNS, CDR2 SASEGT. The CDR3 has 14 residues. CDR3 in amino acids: CASRVDSYQETQYF. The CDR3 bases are TGTGCCAGCAGGGTGGACAGCTACCAAGAGACCCAGTACTTC.